Described below is a single T cell receptor (beta chain) sequence and its context. During its preparation, the TCRbeta library received unique molecular identifiers. One entry per CDR3 protein results from TCRdb running MiXCR on the PCR reads. This table has hundreds of thousands of distinct CDR3 sequences, around a sixth appearing once. The entry originates in a study of T-cell reconstitution after alpha-beta-depleted transplantation in children. Per the germline V gene, CDR1 is GTSNPN and CDR2 is SVGIG (reference sequence). The V end was cut by 0 bases, the J end by 2 bases, with 8 bases between. The CDR3 consists of 14 residues.

The receptor comes from a male patient between 2 and 15 years old who had a stem cell transplant for acute lymphoblastic leukemia, so the T cells may come from the graft donor. This specimen was PBMCs, mostly from graft donor cells, taken 360 days after TCRalphabeta/CD19-depleted stem cell transplant. This rearrangement joins TRBV30 to TRBJ1-3; the D gene is possibly TRBD1 (5 bases). The CDR3 protein is CAWSVPGTGNTIYF. DNA for the CDR3: TGTGCCTGGAGTGTACCAGGGACTGGAAACACCATATATTTT. Complete variable domain (other parts from reference TRBV30 and TRBJ1-3): SQTIHQWPATLVQPVGSPLSLECTVEGTSNPNLYWYRQAAGRGLQLLFYSVGIGQISSEVPQNLSASRPQDRQFILSSKKLLLSDSGFYLCAWSVPGTGNTIYFGEGSWLTVV.